The 21 T cell receptor beta chains below come from one sample, sequenced in a study of T cell responses to AZD1222 COVID-19 vaccine. Sequencing used immunoSEQ multiplex PCR; TCRdb keeps in-frame clones, though not all of them. The sample contains more than 50,000 clones, around 90% of which appear only once. Sequenced material: peripheral blood, taken on day 0 of AZD1222 vaccination. These receptors came from an adult in good health.

This chain links TRBV4-2 with TRBJ1-6; D gene uncertain. The CDR3 sequence is 14 residues long. V was shortened by 0 bases and J by 11 bases, with 11 bases between the two germline ends. Germline loops: CDR1 LGHNA, CDR2 YNFKEQ. The CDR3 DNA is TGTGCCAGCAGCCAAGATAATAGGAAGGCACCCCTCCACTTT. Its translation is CASSQDNRKAPLHF.

The chain employs TRBV5-1 and TRBJ2-7; no firm D call. The CDR3 is 14 residues long. Germline V gene lookup returns CDR1 SGHRS and CDR2 YFSETQ. Trimming cost V 0 bases and J 5 bases, with 12 bases left between them. The CDR3 sequence is CASSLDSQLHEQYF. As DNA, the CDR3 is TGCGCCAGCAGCTTGGACAGTCAACTCCACGAGCAGTACTTC.

The chain couples TRBV5-5 to TRBJ1-2; D may be TRBD1 (5 bases). This CDR3 has 15 residues. CDR1 and CDR2 from the germline V gene are SGHKS and YYEKEE (reference sequence). Trimming cost V 5 bases and J 8 bases, with 22 bases left between them. The CDR3 reads CASSHPWGGRKGYTF. The CDR3 DNA reads TGTGCCAGCAGTCATCCCTGGGGGGGGAGGAAAGGCTACACCTTC.

The chain joins TRBV9 to TRBJ2-5, with D perhaps given as TRBD1 or TRBD2 (5 bases each). Germline CDR1 is SGDLS and CDR2 is YYNGEE. CDR3 length: 14 amino acids. With 4 bases removed from V and 3 bases from J, the gap between germline ends came to 13 bases. The CDR3 here is CASSPLGREETQYF. CDR3 nucleotide sequence: TGTGCCAGCAGCCCCCTGGGGCGGGAAGAGACCCAGTACTTC.

The chain recombines TRBV15 with TRBJ1-5; TRBD1 agrees at 10 bases. The CDR3 runs 18 residues. Germline-derived CDR1 and CDR2 are LNHNV and YYDKDF (reference sequence). With V trimmed by 3 bases and J by 2 bases, 10 bases remained unmatched. CDR3: CATSRASGTGVGNQPQHF. The CDR3 DNA follows: TGTGCCACCAGCAGGGCATCCGGGACAGGGGTTGGCAATCAGCCCCAGCATTTT.

The V and J genes are TRBV7-2 and TRBJ1-4, with D possibly matching TRBD1 (6 bases). This CDR3 is built from 15 residues. V was shortened by 3 bases and J by 3 bases, with 11 bases between the two germline ends. CDR1 is SGHTA and CDR2 is FQGNSA in the germline V gene. This CDR3 reads CASSLRTVPNEKLFF. The CDR3 DNA reads as TGTGCCAGCAGCTTGCGGACAGTCCCTAATGAAAAACTGTTTTTT.

This clone occurred a few times. The chain combines TRBV11-2 with TRBJ2-7; possibly TRBD1 for D (5 bases). The V end was cut by 5 bases, the J end by 0 bases, with 11 bases between. The CDR3 totals 14 residues. From germline, CDR1 is SGHAT and CDR2 FQNNGV. CDR3 DNA sequence: TGTGCCAGCAGCATCGGACACAACTCCTACGAGCAGTACTTC. This sequence encodes CASSIGHNSYEQYF.

The rearrangement links TRBV5-8 to TRBJ1-3; 12 bases fit TRBD1. This CDR3 has 16 residues. Trimming cost V 4 bases and J 3 bases; bases outside gene matches: 5. CDR1 is SGHTS and CDR2 is YDEGEE in the germline V gene. CDR3 sequence: CASSLGQGAFGNTIYF. CDR3 DNA: TGTGCCAGCAGCCTGGGACAGGGGGCTTTTGGAAACACCATATATTTT.

This chain links TRBV10-3 with TRBJ2-3; D remains ambiguous. Trimming left V 6 bases short and J 7 bases short, with 11 bases between. The CDR3 is 12 amino acids. Germline V gene lookup returns CDR1 ENHRY and CDR2 SYGVKD. The CDR3 protein is CAISDRSNTQYF. The CDR3, as DNA: TGTGCCATCAGCGACCGATCAAATACGCAGTATTTT.

Written as DNA, the CDR3 is TGCGCCAGCAGCTTGGCCCCAGCGGGGGGATACAATGAGCAGTTCTTC. Its translation is CASSLAPAGGYNEQFF. The chain combines TRBV5-1 with TRBJ2-1; 9 bases are a match to TRBD2. CDR1 SGHRS and CDR2 YFSETQ come from the germline V gene. With V trimmed by 0 bases and J by 4 bases, 5 bases remained unmatched. The CDR3 is 16 residues long.

Comments on this clone: The junction departs from the called germline gene at one end, perhaps through a read error. The J gene is TRBJ1-4, the V gene TRBV2; maybe TRBD1 (5 bases). The CDR3 totals 13 residues. CDR1 and CDR2 (germline): SNHLY, FYNNEI. The CDR3 coding sequence is TGTGCCAGCAGTGAAAGGGGTTTTGGAGACTCCTACTTT. The encoded protein is CASSERGFGDSYF.

The gene calls are TRBV7-8 and TRBJ1-1, with D maybe TRBD1 (6 bases). Per the germline V gene, CDR1 is SGHVS and CDR2 is FQNEAQ. This CDR3 is built from 15 residues. V was shortened by 5 bases and J by 5 bases, with 18 bases between the two germline ends. DNA for the CDR3: TGTGCCAGCAGCCTCGCCGAGGGCCAGGGGACTGAAGCTTTCTTT. Translated: CASSLAEGQGTEAFF. Looking up the rest from reference TRBV7-8 and TRBJ1-1 gives the full variable domain: GAGVSQSPRYKVAKRGQDVALRCDPISGHVSLFWYQQALGQGPEFLTYFQNEAQLDKSGLPSDRFFAERPEGSVSTLKIQRTQQEDSAVYLCASSLAEGQGTEAFFGQGTRLTVV.

The genes are TRBV6-5 and TRBJ2-1; no definite D call. Germline V gene sequence: CDR1 MNHEY, CDR2 SVGAGI. The CDR3 has 12 residues. The V and J ends lost 8 bases and 3 bases respectively, with 8 bases between them. CDR3 in amino acids: CASGPGYNEQFF. The CDR3, as DNA: TGTGCCAGCGGGCCAGGCTACAATGAGCAGTTCTTC.

The count of this clone is one. The chain links TRBV18 to TRBJ2-5, with D perhaps given as TRBD1 or TRBD2 (5 bases each). The CDR3 is 15 residues long. V lost 3 bases and J 4 bases, leaving 15 bases between the germline ends. Germline V lookup: CDR1 KGHSH, CDR2 LQKENI. CDR3: CASSPSGTRGETQYF. In nucleotides, the CDR3 is TGTGCCAGCTCACCCTCCGGGACCCGAGGAGAGACCCAGTACTTC.

The gene calls are TRBV18 and TRBJ2-3; TRBD1 matches at 10 bases. The germline V gene encodes CDR1 KGHSH and CDR2 LQKENI. The CDR3 consists of 14 residues. Trimming removed 5 bases from V and 5 bases from J; junction bases left unmatched: 4. In nucleotides, the CDR3 is TGTGCCAGCTCATCGGGACAGGGGCGAGATACGCAGTATTTT. This codes for CASSSGQGRDTQYF.

This clone has a single count. This chain joins TRBV7-9 and TRBJ1-3, with 10 positions matching TRBD1. CDR1 is SEHNR, CDR2 FQNEAQ, per germline (reference sequence). The junction had 5 bases not matched to a gene; V was cut back by 4 bases and J by 5 bases. The CDR3 consists of 15 residues. The CDR3 loop is CASSSDRGRRNTIYF. CDR3 bases: TGTGCCAGCAGCTCAGACAGGGGGCGCAGAAACACCATATATTTT.

The chain employs TRBV5-4 and TRBJ1-2, with TRBD1 matching 8 bases. The CDR3 has 15 residues. V gave up 0 bases and J gave up 6 bases; unmatched junction bases: 7. Looked up from germline, CDR1 is SGHNT and CDR2 is YYREEE (reference sequence). CDR3 bases: TGTGCCAGCAGCTTGGAGGTCGGCAGGGGGCATGGCTACACCTTC. Translating it yields CASSLEVGRGHGYTF.

This rearrangement joins TRBV6-5 to TRBJ1-2; unclear D gene. V lost 6 bases and J 6 bases, leaving 14 bases between the germline ends. From germline, CDR1 is MNHEY and CDR2 SVGAGI. The CDR3 totals 13 residues. The CDR3 loop is CASSRLMGHGYTF. CDR3 in DNA: TGTGCCAGCAGCAGGCTGATGGGTCATGGCTACACCTTC.

The V and J genes are TRBV11-2 and TRBJ1-3, with D uncertain. Germline lookup yields CDR1 SGHAT and CDR2 FQNNGV. The CDR3 is 12 residues long. Trimming removed 7 bases at V and 4 bases at J, with 8 bases between. The DNA of the CDR3 is TGTGCCAGCACCGTCGGCGGAAACACCATATATTTT. Protein sequence: CASTVGGNTIYF.

Only one count was recorded for this clone. The chain carries TRBV6-5 and TRBJ1-5; 9 bases are a match to TRBD1. The CDR3 is 14 amino acids. Trimming at V came to 7 bases and at J to 5 bases, leaving 6 bases not matched to a gene. The V gene's germline CDR1 is MNHEY and CDR2 SVGAGI. In nucleotides, the CDR3 is TGTGCCAGCATTCCCGGACAGGGGCATCAGCCCCAGCATTTT. Translation: CASIPGQGHQPQHF.

The gene calls are TRBV18 and TRBJ2-5, with 8 bases fitting TRBD2. This CDR3 spans 15 amino acids. Losses at the gene ends were 3 bases for V and 6 bases for J; bases not matched to a gene: 9. The germline gives CDR1 KGHSH, CDR2 LQKENI. CDR3 DNA: TGTGCCAGCTCACCGGGCCGGGGGGGGATGAAGACCCAGTACTTC. Its protein product is CASSPGRGGMKTQYF.